This TCR beta chain comes out of a study of radiotherapy plus CTLA-4 blockade in lung cancer. Study information: Objective responses were observed in 15% to 20% of patients, and disease control was achieved by around 31%.

Comments on this clone: What it binds is unknown.

The protocol was immunoSEQ multiplex PCR, while the TCRdb copy is restricted to in-frame clones and leaves out a portion. The sample carries roughly 80,000 clones, roughly 74% recorded once. From germline, CDR1 is MNHNS and CDR2 SASEGT. The CDR3 contains 14 residues. The V and J ends lost 5 bases and 7 bases, in that order; junction bases with no gene match: 9. Alongside CTLA-4 blockade with ipilimumab, patients with chemo-refractory metastatic non-small-cell lung cancer received focal radiation. Study observations and caveats: Blood-borne expansion of tumor-derived TCR clones followed radiotherapy plus ipilimumab.

The sequence was collected from a human donor with non-small cell lung cancer whose response to radiotherapy plus ipilimumab could not be evaluated. The chain recombines TRBV6-1 with TRBJ2-7; 9 bases fit TRBD2. Material: peripheral blood, obtained from a patient treated with radiotherapy plus ipilimumab. In DNA, the CDR3 is TGTGCCAGCAGTCAGACGGGACTAGCTGGGGAGCAGTACTTC. It translates to CASSQTGLAGEQYF.